The T cell receptor beta chain described here comes from a study of regulatory T cells in long-lasting Graves disease. Overall study results and limits: There was favoring of TRBV28, TRBJ1-2 and TRBJ2-5 in persistent disease.

This clonotype came up many times. What it recognizes is unknown. V lost 4 bases to trimming and J lost 0 bases, with 10 bases between them. This CDR3 is 14 amino acids long. The germline CDR1 and CDR2 sequences are SGHAT and FQNNGV. Sequencing libraries for TCR beta were prepared with iRepertoire HTBI primers and Arm-PCR of CDR3 regions. TCRdb reprocessed the multiplex PCR reads with MiXCR, giving one entry per CDR3 protein. The profile shows 400,000 to 500,000 distinct CDR3 sequences, about 15% of them singletons. The time point denotes: newly diagnosed GD, antithyroid drugs for less than 3 months. TCR sequences were obtained from RNA taken from PBMCs. These data also featured in a second study, about T cells in Graves' hyperthyroidism and ophthalmopathy.

The sequenced sample was peripheral blood mononuclear cells (PBMCs), obtained at new diagnosis, from a patient treated with antithyroid drugs. The chain recombines TRBV11-2 with TRBJ2-7, with D perhaps TRBD2 (6 bases). This TCR derives from a woman aged 50 to 60 with Graves disease. CDR3 coding DNA: TGTGCCAGCAGCTACTTGGACTACTCCTACGAGCAGTACTTC. Amino acid sequence: CASSYLDYSYEQYF.